This entry describes one T cell receptor beta chain. The sample originates from a study of shared clonotypes between healthy human individuals. With 6 bases clipped from V and 2 bases from J, the junction kept 4 bases outside the gene matches. This CDR3 is 14 amino acids long. Germline values: CDR1 SGHAT, CDR2 FQNNGV. Every immunoSEQ plate was one replicate of a subset's evenly spread DNA. Measured with immunoSEQ multiplex PCR; TCRdb has only the in-frame clones, and not every one. The sample has a few million clones; 80% to 95% are singletons. Positive CCR7 selection of CD45RO-negative cells yielded the naive CD8 cells, and terminally differentiated effector memory CD45RA+ cells were excluded.

The clonotype was recovered from a man aged 18 to 29 in good health. Some clones in this sample may be carry-over from other donors' samples. Input material: naive CD8+ T cells from PBMCs. The rearrangement uses TRBV11-2 and TRBJ1-3, with TRBD1 matching 7 bases. The CDR3 nucleotides are TGTGCCAGCAGGAGTACAGGGGCTGGAAACACCATATATTTT. Protein: CASRSTGAGNTIYF.